The subject of this entry is one T cell receptor beta chain. The same CDR3 arises from other DNA sequences in this sample as well. This record comes from a study of CD8+ T cells in alopecia areata. Once RNA had been extracted, it was reverse transcribed into cDNA to act as the sequencing template. Using immunoSEQ multiplex PCR, the repertoire was profiled, and TCRdb retains in-frame clones only, with some absent. Of about 5,400 clones in the sample, around 64% were seen once. Germline V gene sequence: CDR1 SGHTS, CDR2 YDEGEE. Trimming pared 1 base from V and 3 bases from J, leaving 13 bases between. The CDR3 spans 15 residues. Treatment noted: oral pan-JAK inhibitor, 5-10 mg twice daily. Patients with alopecia areata provided lesional scalp punch biopsies as well as peripheral blood.

The starting material was skin, obtained at week 24, from a patient treated with tofacitinib. The sequence came from a human donor with alopecia areata. The genes are TRBV5-8 and TRBJ2-5; a possible D gene is TRBD2 (6 bases). This CDR3 is CASSLLLEGKETQYF. The CDR3 DNA sequence: TGTGCCAGCAGCTTGTTATTGGAGGGAAAAGAGACCCAGTACTTC.